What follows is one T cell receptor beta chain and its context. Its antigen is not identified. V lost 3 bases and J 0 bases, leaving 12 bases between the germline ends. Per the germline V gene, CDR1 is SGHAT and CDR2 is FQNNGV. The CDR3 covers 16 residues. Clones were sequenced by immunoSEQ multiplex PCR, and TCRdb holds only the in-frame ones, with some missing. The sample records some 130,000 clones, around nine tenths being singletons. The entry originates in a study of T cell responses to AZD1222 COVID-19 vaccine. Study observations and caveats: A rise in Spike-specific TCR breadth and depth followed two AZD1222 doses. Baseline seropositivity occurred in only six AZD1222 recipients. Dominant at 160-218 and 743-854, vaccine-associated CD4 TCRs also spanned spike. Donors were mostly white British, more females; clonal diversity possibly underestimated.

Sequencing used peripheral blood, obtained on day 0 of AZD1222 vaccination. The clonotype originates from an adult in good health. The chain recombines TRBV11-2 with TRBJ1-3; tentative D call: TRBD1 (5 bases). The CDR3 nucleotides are TGTGCCAGCAGCTTCCGGGACCCGAGCTCTGGAAACACCATATATTTT. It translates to CASSFRDPSSGNTIYF.